Following are 24 T cell receptor beta chains from one sample sequenced in a study of cytomegalovirus exposure and HLA in healthy donors. Primers for the PCR totalled 60 Vbeta and 13 Jbeta. Sequenced by immunoSEQ multiplex PCR; TCRdb stores in-frame clones only, minus some. Among around 92,000 clones listed, 65% to 80% were seen once. Sequences were obtained from PBMCs. The source of these receptors is a human donor in good health.

For the CDR3, the DNA is TGTGCCACCAGCAGAGATGGGCAGGGGGAAATGGGAGAGCAGTTCTTC. Protein: CATSRDGQGEMGEQFF. This rearrangement joins TRBV15 to TRBJ2-1; TRBD1 aligns across 7 bases. J was trimmed by 10 bases and V by 0 bases; bases with no gene match: 12. The CDR3 covers 16 residues. Germline assignment: CDR1 LNHNV and CDR2 YYDKDF (reference sequence). Together with reference TRBV15 and TRBJ2-1, the CDR3 gives the full variable domain: DAMVIQNPRYQVTQFGKPVTLSCSQTLNHNVMYWYQQKSSQAPKLLFHYYDKDFNNEADTPDNFQSRRPNTSFCFLDIRSPGLGDTAMYLCATSRDGQGEMGEQFFGPGTRLTVL.

This clone was detected only once. V usage is TRBV10-3 and J usage is TRBJ1-1; D is unresolved. Trimming pared 7 bases from V and 6 bases from J, leaving 21 bases between. Germline V gene data show CDR1 as ENHRY and CDR2 as SYGVKD. CDR3 size: 15 residues. Here the CDR3 reads CAITRLPGRIAEAFF. CDR3 nucleotides: TGTGCCATCACCAGGTTACCAGGCCGTATTGCTGAAGCTTTCTTT.

The genes are TRBV4-1 and TRBJ2-7; 9 bases agree with TRBD2. CDR3 size: 16 residues. V was clipped by 5 bases and J by 6 bases; unmatched bases: 14. Per germline, CDR1 MGHRA and CDR2 YSYEKL. The DNA of the CDR3 is TGCGCCAGCAGCAAAGCCACCTCAGCGGGAGGCTGCGAGCAGTACTTC. Translation gives CASSKATSAGGCEQYF.

V usage is TRBV27 and J usage is TRBJ2-7; D may be TRBD2 (6 bases). The CDR3 consists of 15 residues. Germline CDR1 reads MNHEY; CDR2 reads SMNVEV (reference sequence). Trimming stripped 3 bases from V and 5 bases from J, with 17 bases between. Here the CDR3 reads CASSFVGRRADEQYF. CDR3 coding DNA: TGTGCCAGCAGTTTTGTGGGGAGGAGGGCGGACGAGCAGTACTTC.

The genes are TRBV27 and TRBJ1-2; D might be TRBD1 (6 bases). The V and J ends lost 6 bases and 2 bases respectively, with 10 bases between them. The germline CDR1 and CDR2 sequences are MNHEY and SMNVEV (reference sequence). The CDR3 consists of 13 residues. CDR3 residues: CASRNQGNYGYTF. The CDR3 DNA is TGTGCCAGCAGGAATCAGGGGAACTATGGCTACACCTTC.

V is TRBV7-2 and J is TRBJ2-1, with a weak D call TRBD1 (6 bases). CDR3 length: 14 amino acids. The germline V gene encodes CDR1 SGHTA and CDR2 FQGNSA. V was clipped by 3 bases and J by 4 bases, with 10 bases between them. CDR3 amino acids: CASSLQGIYNEQFF. In DNA form, the CDR3 reads TGTGCCAGCAGCTTGCAGGGGATTTACAATGAGCAGTTCTTC.

The chain combines TRBV19 with TRBJ2-4; 8 positions match TRBD2. V dropped 7 bases and J dropped 8; count of bases not matched to a gene: 10. CDR1 is LNHDA, CDR2 SQIVND, per germline (reference sequence). This CDR3 has 14 residues. The chain's CDR3 is CASIARPGGDIQYF. CDR3 coding DNA: TGTGCCAGTATCGCGCGGCCGGGGGGGGACATTCAGTACTTC.

This clone was picked up a small number of times. The chain combines TRBV2 with TRBJ1-1; D is undetermined. The CDR3 is 14 residues long. V was shortened by 5 bases and J by 0 bases, with 10 bases between the two germline ends. Germline V CDR1 and CDR2: SNHLY, FYNNEI. The CDR3 DNA sequence: TGTGCCAGCAGTTACAGCTTAATGAACACTGAAGCTTTCTTT. This translates into CASSYSLMNTEAFF.

V is TRBV7-9 and J is TRBJ2-3; D may be TRBD2 (6 bases). V was clipped by 7 bases and J by 5 bases, with 19 bases between them. This CDR3 has 15 amino acids. Germline V lookup: CDR1 SEHNR, CDR2 FQNEAQ (reference sequence). The CDR3 sequence is CASKWGGNRGDTQYF. The DNA for the CDR3 is TGTGCCAGCAAATGGGGCGGGAATCGGGGAGATACGCAGTATTTT.

The chain has TRBV29-1 and TRBJ1-1, with TRBD1 matching over 7 bases. The junction had 5 bases not matched to a gene; V was cut back by 7 bases and J by 3 bases. The germline V gene has CDR1 SQVTM and CDR2 ANQGSEA. The CDR3 covers 12 residues. CDR3 residues: CSADRADTEAFF. The CDR3 DNA is TGCAGCGCCGACAGGGCCGACACTGAAGCTTTCTTT.

This clone was seen a few times. The rearrangement links TRBV5-1 to TRBJ1-3; weak D call: TRBD1 (6 bases). V dropped 3 bases and J dropped 0 bases, with 13 bases sitting between them. Germline V lookup: CDR1 SGHRS, CDR2 YFSETQ. CDR3 length equals 16 residues. CDR3 protein: CASSSWTVDSGNTIYF. The CDR3 DNA is TGCGCCAGCAGCTCCTGGACAGTAGACTCTGGAAACACCATATATTTT.

CDR3 protein: CASSIVTGVLFQPQHF. CDR3 nucleotide sequence: TGTGCCAGTAGTATAGTGACAGGGGTTTTGTTTCAGCCCCAGCATTTT. The genes are TRBV19 and TRBJ1-5; 8 positions match TRBD1. CDR3 length: 16 residues. CDR1 and CDR2 from the germline V gene are LNHDA and SQIVND (reference sequence). Germline trimming cut 1 base from V and 6 bases from J; bases unmatched to any gene: 8.

The rearrangement joins TRBV13 to TRBJ2-3; 12 bases fit TRBD2. With 5 bases clipped from V and 6 bases from J, the junction kept 15 bases outside the gene matches. The V gene's germline CDR1 is PRHDT and CDR2 FYEKMQ (reference sequence). There are 18 residues in the CDR3. The CDR3 DNA reads TGTGCCAGCAGCAGTCTCCTAGCGGGGGGGCCGGGTGCGGATACGCAGTATTTT. It specifies CASSSLLAGGPGADTQYF.

The chain uses TRBV2 and TRBJ1-2; the D is unclear. This CDR3 is built from 14 residues. V lost 4 bases and J lost 0, with 9 bases in between. Germline V gene sequence: CDR1 SNHLY, CDR2 FYNNEI. As DNA, the CDR3 is TGTGCCAGCAGTGCGCAGACTTCTAACTATGGCTACACCTTC. Its translation is CASSAQTSNYGYTF.

The V and J genes are TRBV27 and TRBJ2-7; 12 bases align to TRBD1. V lost 4 bases and J lost 4; bases outside the gene matches: 5. The CDR3 sequence is 15 residues long. CDR1 is MNHEY and CDR2 is SMNVEV in the germline V gene (reference sequence). The DNA of the CDR3 is TGTGCCAGCAGTTCCCTGGGACAGGGGGCTTACGAGCAGTACTTC. Encoded protein: CASSSLGQGAYEQYF.

The rearrangement joins TRBV13 to TRBJ1-6, with D unresolved. Trimming cost V 7 bases and J 4 bases, with 8 bases left between them. Germline CDR1 and CDR2: PRHDT and FYEKMQ (reference sequence). The length of the CDR3 is 13 residues. CDR3 nucleotides: TGTGCCAGCACAAGGGAGTATAATTCACCCCTCCACTTT. Protein sequence: CASTREYNSPLHF.

The chain carries TRBV5-4 and TRBJ2-1; 8 positions agree with TRBD2. The length of the CDR3 is 16 residues. Germline CDR1 reads SGHNT; CDR2 reads YYREEE (reference sequence). After removal of 1 base from V and 1 base from J, the junction contained 4 bases not matched to a gene. CDR3 DNA sequence: TGTGCCAGCAGCTTGTCCGGGAGGGGGTCCTACAATGAGCAGTTCTTC. Translating gives CASSLSGRGSYNEQFF.

The rearrangement joins TRBV5-1 to TRBJ1-6; 8 bases are a match to TRBD1. V shed 3 bases, J shed 8 bases, and the junction held 7 bases outside the gene matches. The CDR3 consists of 15 residues. Germline V CDR1 and CDR2: SGHRS, YFSETQ. The CDR3 protein is CASSSAGQGDSPLHF. CDR3 nucleotide sequence: TGCGCCAGCAGCTCGGCTGGACAGGGAGATTCACCCCTCCACTTT.

This clone appeared a single time. The chain recombines TRBV5-8 with TRBJ2-6; D call uncertain. Germline V gene sequence: CDR1 SGHTS, CDR2 YDEGEE. The V end lost 3 bases, the J end lost 3 bases, and 10 bases lay between the germline ends. The CDR3 extends over 15 amino acids. For the CDR3, the DNA is TGTGCCAGCAGCTCTAGGAGTGGTGGGGCCAACGTCCTGACTTTC. Translation gives CASSSRSGGANVLTF.

In the case of this clone: Other DNA sequences within the sample encode an identical CDR3. This chain's CDR3 is CASSPPGTEDQPQHF. The DNA of the CDR3 is TGTGCCAGCTCACCCCCTGGGACAGAGGATCAGCCCCAGCATTTT. This chain joins TRBV18 and TRBJ1-5; 7 bases line up with TRBD1. V gave up 3 bases and J gave up 5 bases; unmatched junction bases: 7. The CDR3 consists of 15 residues. The germline V gene has CDR1 KGHSH and CDR2 LQKENI.

The gene calls are TRBV27 and TRBJ1-2; TRBD1 matches 11 bases. The CDR3 is made up of 15 amino acids. Germline V CDR1 and CDR2: MNHEY, SMNVEV (reference sequence). V lost 5 bases and J lost 6; bases outside the gene matches: 8. The CDR3 DNA reads TGTGCCAGCAGTAGGACAGGGGGCCCCGGTGATGGCTACACCTTC. Protein: CASSRTGGPGDGYTF.

The chain carries TRBV2 and TRBJ1-5; 9 bases map to TRBD1. The CDR3 is 14 residues long. Germline V CDR1 and CDR2: SNHLY, FYNNEI. The J segment lost 7 bases and the V segment lost 4 bases, leaving 5 bases of the junction unmatched. This CDR3 is CASSADRGGQPQHF. The CDR3 nucleotides read TGTGCCAGCAGTGCGGACAGGGGTGGCCAGCCCCAGCATTTT.

V gene TRBV19 combines with J gene TRBJ1-2, with TRBD1 matching over 11 bases. V trimming: 1 base; J trimming: 8 bases; junction bases outside the gene matches: 12. The CDR3 has 17 amino acids. Looked up from germline, CDR1 is LNHDA and CDR2 is SQIVND (reference sequence). DNA for the CDR3: TGTGCCAGTAGTATAGGGGGGACAGGGGGAGGTTCGCGAGGCTACACCTTC. Its protein is CASSIGGTGGGSRGYTF.

The gene calls are TRBV10-3 and TRBJ1-2; tentatively, D is TRBD1 (5 bases). Germline loops: CDR1 ENHRY, CDR2 SYGVKD. The CDR3 contains 13 residues. Between the trimmed V and J ends, which lost 2 bases and 5 bases, there was a span of 9 bases. In nucleotides, the CDR3 is TGTGCCATCAGTGAGACGACAGTGTATGGCTACACCTTC. This encodes CAISETTVYGYTF.